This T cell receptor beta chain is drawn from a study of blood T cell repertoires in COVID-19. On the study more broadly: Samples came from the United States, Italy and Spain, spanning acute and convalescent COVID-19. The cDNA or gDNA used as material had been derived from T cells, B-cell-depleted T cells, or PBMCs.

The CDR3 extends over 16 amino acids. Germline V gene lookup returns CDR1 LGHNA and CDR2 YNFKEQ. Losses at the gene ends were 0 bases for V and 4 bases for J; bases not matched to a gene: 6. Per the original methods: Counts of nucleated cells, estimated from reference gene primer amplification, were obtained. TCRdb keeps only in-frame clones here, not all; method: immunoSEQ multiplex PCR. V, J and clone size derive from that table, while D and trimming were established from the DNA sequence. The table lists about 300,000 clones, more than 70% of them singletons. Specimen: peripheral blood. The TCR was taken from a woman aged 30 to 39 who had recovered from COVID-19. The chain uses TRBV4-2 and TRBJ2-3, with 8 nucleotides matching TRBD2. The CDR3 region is CASSQEPGGRPDTQYF. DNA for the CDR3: TGTGCCAGCAGCCAAGAGCCGGGGGGGCGTCCAGATACGCAGTATTTT.